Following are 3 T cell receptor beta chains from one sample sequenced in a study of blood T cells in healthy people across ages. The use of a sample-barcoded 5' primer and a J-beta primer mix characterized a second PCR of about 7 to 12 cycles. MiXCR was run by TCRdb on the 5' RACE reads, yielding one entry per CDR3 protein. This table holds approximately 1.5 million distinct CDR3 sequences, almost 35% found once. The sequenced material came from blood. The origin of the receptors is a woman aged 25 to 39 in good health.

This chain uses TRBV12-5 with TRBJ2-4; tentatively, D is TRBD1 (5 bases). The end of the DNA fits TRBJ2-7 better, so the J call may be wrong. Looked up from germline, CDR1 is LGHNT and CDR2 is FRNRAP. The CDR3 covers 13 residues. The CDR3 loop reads CASGLAGSYEQYF. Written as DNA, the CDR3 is TGTGCTAGTGGTTTGGCAGGGTCCTACGAGCAGTACTTC.

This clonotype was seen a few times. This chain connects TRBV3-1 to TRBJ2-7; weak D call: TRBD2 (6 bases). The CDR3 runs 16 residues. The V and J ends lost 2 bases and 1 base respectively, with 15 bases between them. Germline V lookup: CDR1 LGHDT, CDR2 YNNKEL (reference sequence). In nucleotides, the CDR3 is TGTGCCAGCAGCCAACACGGGAGCTATCCTTCCTACGAGCAGTACTTC. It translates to CASSQHGSYPSYEQYF.

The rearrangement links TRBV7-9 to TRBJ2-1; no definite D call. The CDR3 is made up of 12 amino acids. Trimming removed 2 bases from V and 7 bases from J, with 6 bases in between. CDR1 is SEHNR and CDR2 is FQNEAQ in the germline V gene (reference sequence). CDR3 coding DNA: TGTGCCAGCAGCTTAATCGAGAATGAGCAGTTCTTC. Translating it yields CASSLIENEQFF.